Following are 16 T cell receptor beta chains from one sample sequenced in a study of cytomegalovirus exposure and HLA in healthy donors. Assay: immunoSEQ multiplex PCR; the TCRdb copy retains only in-frame clones and omits some. Counted here are 90,000 to 130,000 clones, approximately 96% occurring once; the ten biggest clones make up 0.65% to 0.7%. Sequenced material: PBMCs. The receptor source for this set is a woman under 30 in good health and CMV-seronegative.

The V call is TRBV5-6, the J call TRBJ1-2; 11 positions match TRBD1. V dropped 4 bases and J dropped 8; count of bases not matched to a gene: 22. The CDR3 totals 19 residues. From germline, CDR1 is SGHDT and CDR2 YYEEEE. As DNA, the CDR3 is TGTGCCAGCAGCCACTCCGGGGGACAGGGGGATTCAGGTCTATGGGGCTACACCTTC. Its translation: CASSHSGGQGDSGLWGYTF.

This clone was seen only once. The germline gene is not matched at one end of the junction; a read error may be the cause. This chain joins TRBV6-6 and TRBJ1-2; 8 bases fit TRBD1. Germline assignment: CDR1 MNHNY and CDR2 SVGAGI (reference sequence). The CDR3 spans 14 residues. Here the CDR3 reads CASSNSDRVHGYTF. The CDR3 region has the DNA TGTGCCAGCAGTAACTCGGACAGGGTCCATGGCTACACCTTC.

Only a few counts were recorded for this clone. The chain joins TRBV30 to TRBJ2-1; 7 nucleotides match TRBD2. The length of the CDR3 is 14 residues. Germline assignment: CDR1 GTSNPN and CDR2 SVGIG (reference sequence). After removal of 5 bases from V and 3 bases from J, the junction contained 7 bases not matched to a gene. CDR3 in amino acids: CAWDSGGSYNEQFF. CDR3 nucleotides: TGTGCCTGGGACTCGGGGGGAAGCTACAATGAGCAGTTCTTC. The variable domain in full, with the rest retrieved from reference TRBV30 and TRBJ2-1, is SQTIHQWPATLVQPVGSPLSLECTVEGTSNPNLYWYRQAAGRGLQLLFYSVGIGQISSEVPQNLSASRPQDRQFILSSKKLLLSDSGFYLCAWDSGGSYNEQFFGPGTRLTVL.

The CDR3 loop reads CASSIVTVSNQPQHF. Here the CDR3 DNA reads TGTGCCAGTAGTATAGTTACAGTTAGCAATCAGCCCCAGCATTTT. J is TRBJ1-5 and V is TRBV19; D is ambiguous. The CDR3 extends over 15 amino acids. The germline V gene encodes CDR1 LNHDA and CDR2 SQIVND (reference sequence). V was shortened by 1 base and J by 0 bases, with 7 bases between the two germline ends.

J is TRBJ1-5 and V is TRBV29-1; no definite D call. CDR3 length equals 15 residues. Trimming cost V 4 bases and J 2 bases, with 15 bases left between them. Per the germline V gene, CDR1 is SQVTM and CDR2 is ANQGSEA. Written as DNA, the CDR3 is TGCAGCGTTGGGGGTCTCGGCGGGGGCAATCAGCCCCAGCATTTT. Protein: CSVGGLGGGNQPQHF.

The genes are TRBV4-1 and TRBJ2-7; possible D gene TRBD1, 8 bases. Deletions cut 2 bases from V and 4 bases from J, with 15 bases between. The CDR3 is 15 residues long. Per germline, CDR1 MGHRA and CDR2 YSYEKL. CDR3 nucleotide sequence: TGCGCCAGCAGCCAACTCGGACAGGGAGGGTACGAGCAGTACTTC. Protein: CASSQLGQGGYEQYF.

This chain connects TRBV19 to TRBJ1-5, with TRBD1 matching over 7 bases. Germline CDR1 and CDR2: LNHDA and SQIVND (reference sequence). With 5 bases clipped from V and 5 bases from J, the junction kept 9 bases outside the gene matches. This CDR3 is built from 15 residues. The CDR3 bases are TGTGCCAGTAGTCTAAACAGGGGTTGGGATCAGCCCCAGCATTTT. Its translation is CASSLNRGWDQPQHF. The full variable domain, with the rest looked up from reference TRBV19 and TRBJ1-5, is DGGITQSPKYLFRKEGQNVTLSCEQNLNHDAMYWYRQDPGQGLRLIYYSQIVNDFQKGDIAEGYSVSREKKESFPLTVTSAQKNPTAFYLCASSLNRGWDQPQHFGDGTRLSIL.

This chain connects TRBV7-2 to TRBJ2-5; TRBD1 might be the D (5 bases). Trimming pared 4 bases from V and 4 bases from J, leaving 16 bases between. Germline CDR1 and CDR2: SGHTA and FQGNSA. CDR3 size: 15 residues. CDR3 residues: CASSSKSRVGETQYF. DNA of the CDR3: TGTGCCAGCAGCTCGAAGTCCAGGGTGGGAGAGACCCAGTACTTC. Full variable domain (missing parts from reference TRBV7-2 and TRBJ2-5): GAGVSQSPSNKVTEKGKDVELRCDPISGHTALYWYRQSLGQGLEFLIYFQGNSAPDKSGLPSDRFSAERTGGSVSTLTIQRTQQEDSAVYLCASSSKSRVGETQYFGPGTRLLVL.

The CDR3 sequence: CASRDRDGQPQHF. The CDR3, as DNA: TGTGCCAGCAGAGACAGGGACGGTCAGCCCCAGCATTTT. This sequence joins TRBV6-1 and TRBJ1-5; 7 bases are shared with TRBD1. This CDR3 is built from 13 residues. Germline V CDR1 and CDR2: MNHNS, SASEGT. The ends lost 6 bases at V and 6 bases at J; junction bases unmatched: 5.

This chain connects TRBV10-3 to TRBJ2-2; D is undetermined. Trimming stripped 4 bases from V and 0 bases from J, with 12 bases between. CDR1 is ENHRY, CDR2 SYGVKD, per germline. The CDR3 sequence is 16 residues long. The CDR3 spells CAISGVSNANTGELFF. In DNA form, the CDR3 reads TGTGCCATCAGTGGAGTATCGAACGCGAACACCGGGGAGCTGTTTTTT.

The chain employs TRBV6-1 and TRBJ1-4, with D maybe TRBD1 (6 bases). Trimming took off 2 bases at V and 4 bases at J, with 17 bases between the two ends. CDR3 length: 17 amino acids. Per germline, CDR1 MNHNS and CDR2 SASEGT. CDR3 in DNA: TGTGCCAGCAGTGAAAGTGCCGCAGGGGCCCATAATGAAAAACTGTTTTTT. Its protein product is CASSESAAGAHNEKLFF.

As to this clone: One base away lies a much larger clone, so this may be a sequencing read error. The J gene is TRBJ1-6, the V gene TRBV5-6; tentative D call: TRBD1 (5 bases). The CDR3 is 16 amino acids. CDR1 is SGHDT, CDR2 YYEEEE, per germline. V dropped 4 bases and J dropped 8 bases, with 19 bases sitting between them. The CDR3 DNA follows: TGTGCCAGCAGCCTCGATCCAAACAGGTCATATTCACCCCTCCACTTT. Residues: CASSLDPNRSYSPLHF.

The rearrangement joins TRBV10-3 to TRBJ1-2; maybe TRBD1 (6 bases). Germline assignment: CDR1 ENHRY and CDR2 SYGVKD. CDR3 length equals 13 residues. The V and J ends lost 1 base and 12 bases respectively, with 15 bases between them. CDR3 sequence: CAISEYQGNSNTF. The CDR3 region has the DNA TGTGCCATCAGTGAGTACCAGGGGAATTCAAACACCTTC.

The J gene is TRBJ2-2, the V gene TRBV10-3; D is possibly TRBD2 (6 bases). The V and J ends lost 4 bases and 1 base respectively, with 7 bases between them. Germline CDR1 reads ENHRY; CDR2 reads SYGVKD. The CDR3 has 14 residues. CDR3 residues: CAISGRENTGELFF. The CDR3, as DNA: TGTGCCATCAGTGGGAGGGAGAACACCGGGGAGCTGTTTTTT.

This chain connects TRBV29-1 to TRBJ1-2, with 9 bases lining up with TRBD1. The CDR3 loop spans 14 amino acids. The V and J ends lost 5 bases and 2 bases, in that order; junction bases with no gene match: 6. CDR1 SQVTM and CDR2 ANQGSEA come from the germline V gene. The CDR3 reads CSVTGTGFNYGYTF. The CDR3 DNA is TGCAGCGTTACCGGGACAGGGTTCAACTATGGCTACACCTTC.

The chain couples TRBV6-5 to TRBJ2-7, with 9 bases identical to TRBD1. This CDR3 is built from 15 residues. CDR1 is MNHEY, CDR2 SVGAGI, per germline. V lost 4 bases and J lost 4; bases outside the gene matches: 8. CDR3 DNA: TGTGCCAGCAGTTCGAACAGGGGGCTAGGATACGAGCAGTACTTC. It translates to CASSSNRGLGYEQYF.